The 30 T cell receptor beta chains below were found in one sample sequenced in a study of Graves' ophthalmopathy and Graves' hyperthyroidism. Amplification from RNA transcripts yielded the TCR beta CDR3 regions. RT-PCR with HTBI primers came first, then second-round multiplex PCR. TCRdb redid the calling of the multiplex PCR reads with MiXCR, one entry per CDR3 protein. The sample records 170,000 or so distinct CDR3 sequences, just under 40% being singletons. Sequenced input: peripheral blood. The receptors here all came from a man aged 30 to 45 with Graves' ophthalmopathy.

This clonotype has a count of ten or more. The chain is built from TRBV29-1 and TRBJ2-7, with TRBD2 matching 12 bases. Trimming removed 6 bases from V and 7 bases from J; junction bases left unmatched: 16. Germline V gene sequence: CDR1 SQVTM, CDR2 ANQGSEA. The CDR3 spans 16 residues. In DNA, the CDR3 is TGCAGCGTCCATCTTCAACTAGCGGGAGGTTCGGCGGAGCAGTACTTC. Translating it yields CSVHLQLAGGSAEQYF.

This clonotype has at least ten counts. The chain recombines TRBV18 with TRBJ2-5; D not certain. This CDR3 is built from 14 residues. Deletions cut 3 bases from V and 2 bases from J, with 10 bases between. The V gene's germline CDR1 is KGHSH and CDR2 LQKENI. In nucleotides, the CDR3 is TGTGCCAGCTCACCGGTGGCGCGGCAAGAGACCCAGTACTTC. Encoded protein: CASSPVARQETQYF.

This clonotype was seen at least ten times. The chain employs TRBV6-5 and TRBJ2-5, with 12 bases matching TRBD2. V shed 2 bases and J 4 bases; nucleotides not matched to a gene: 8. The CDR3 runs to 17 residues. Germline V gene sequence: CDR1 MNHEY, CDR2 SVGAGI. Here the CDR3 reads CASSYALTSGSSETQYF. The DNA of the CDR3 is TGTGCCAGCAGTTACGCTCTGACTAGCGGGAGCTCAGAGACCCAGTACTTC.

The J gene is TRBJ1-2, the V gene TRBV6-1; D possibly corresponds to TRBD1 (5 bases). The CDR3 consists of 16 residues. Germline V lookup: CDR1 MNHNS, CDR2 SASEGT. V was pared by 2 bases and J by 0 bases, with 13 bases between. The CDR3 here is CASSELVGAPNYGYTF. The CDR3 nucleotides are TGTGCCAGCAGTGAACTTGTTGGGGCGCCTAACTATGGCTACACCTTC.

V is TRBV7-2 and J is TRBJ2-5; 13 nucleotides line up with TRBD2. The CDR3 consists of 15 residues. CDR1 is SGHTA, CDR2 FQGNSA, per germline. The V segment lost 5 bases and the J segment 4 bases; nucleotides outside the gene matches: 4. CDR3 sequence (DNA): TGTGCCAGCAGCAAAGGACTAGCGGGAGCAGAGACCCAGTACTTC. It encodes CASSKGLAGAETQYF.

V is TRBV28 and J is TRBJ2-7; TRBD2 matches at 10 bases. The V gene's germline CDR1 is MDHEN and CDR2 SYDVKM. J was trimmed by 2 bases and V by 4 bases; bases with no gene match: 5. CDR3 length equals 15 residues. The CDR3 DNA reads as TGTGCCAGCAGTTCCAGGACTAGCGGAGCCTACGAGCAGTACTTC. Translating gives CASSSRTSGAYEQYF. The full variable domain, in which reference TRBV28 and TRBJ2-7 provide the parts outside the CDR3, is DVKVTQSSRYLVKRTGEKVFLECVQDMDHENMFWYRQDPGLGLRLIYFSYDVKMKEKGDIPEGYSVSREKKERFSLILESASTNQTSMYLCASSSRTSGAYEQYFGPGTRLTVT.

This clonotype showed up many times. The rearrangement joins TRBV5-8 to TRBJ1-2; D is unresolved. Germline-derived CDR1 and CDR2 are SGHTS and YDEGEE. The CDR3 has 15 residues. V was shortened by 1 base and J by 0 bases, with 10 bases between the two germline ends. CDR3 in amino acids: CASSLTDGPNYGYTF. In nucleotides, the CDR3 is TGTGCCAGCAGCTTGACCGACGGTCCTAACTATGGCTACACCTTC.

V gene TRBV6-1 combines with J gene TRBJ1-2; D not certain. V lost 2 bases to trimming and J lost 4 bases, with 14 bases between them. Germline V lookup: CDR1 MNHNS, CDR2 SASEGT. This CDR3 region has 15 residues. The CDR3 DNA sequence: TGTGCCAGCAGTGAAAGTCGGGGTGGCAGCTATGGCTACACCTTC. The encoded protein is CASSESRGGSYGYTF.

This clonotype was seen many times. This CDR3 reads CASSLAVRLAGVQETQYF. CDR3 coding DNA: TGCGCCAGCAGCTTGGCCGTAAGGCTAGCGGGAGTCCAAGAGACCCAGTACTTC. The chain has TRBV5-1 and TRBJ2-5, with 10 bases aligning to TRBD2. This CDR3 region has 18 residues. In germline, CDR1 is SGHRS, CDR2 YFSETQ. V shed 0 bases and J 1 base; nucleotides not matched to a gene: 9.

The chain recombines TRBV6-5 with TRBJ1-2, with a tentative D call TRBD1 (5 bases). The germline gives CDR1 MNHEY, CDR2 SVGAGI. V lost 3 bases, J lost 7 bases, and 18 bases lay in between. CDR3 size: 15 residues. The chain's CDR3 is CASSYSRQGVGGYTF. The CDR3 DNA reads TGTGCCAGCAGTTATTCCCGGCAAGGGGTTGGTGGCTACACCTTC.

The rearrangement uses TRBV12-3 or TRBV12-4 and TRBJ2-7; 7 bases align to TRBD2. CDR3 length equals 15 residues. Losses at the gene ends were 6 bases for V and 0 bases for J; bases not matched to a gene: 8. Here the CDR3 reads CASSPREGYSYEQYF. The CDR3 DNA sequence: TGTGCCAGCAGCCCCAGGGAGGGTTACTCCTACGAGCAGTACTTC.

The rearrangement links TRBV6-5 to TRBJ1-2, with D perhaps matching TRBD1 (5 bases). The CDR3 loop spans 14 amino acids. The ends were cut back, 3 bases at V and 2 bases at J, with 10 bases in the middle. Germline CDR1 and CDR2: MNHEY and SVGAGI. CDR3 protein: CASSYLPGNYGYTF. The CDR3, as DNA: TGTGCCAGCAGTTATTTACCAGGGAACTATGGCTACACCTTC.

The rearrangement uses TRBV5-1 and TRBJ1-6; TRBD1 aligns across 10 bases. Germline V gene data show CDR1 as SGHRS and CDR2 as YFSETQ. The CDR3 has 16 residues. J lost 7 bases, V lost 3 bases, and 7 bases had no gene match. The CDR3 spells CASSSGGGQGNSPLHF. CDR3 DNA: TGCGCCAGCAGCTCGGGCGGGGGACAGGGGAATTCACCCCTCCACTTT. The variable domain in full, completed from reference TRBV5-1 and TRBJ1-6, reads KAGVTQTPRYLIKTRGQQVTLSCSPISGHRSVSWYQQTPGQGLQFLFEYFSETQRNKGNFPGRFSGRQFSNSRSEMNVSTLELGDSALYLCASSSGGGQGNSPLHFGNGTRLTVT.

This clonotype was seen at least ten times. The J gene is TRBJ1-5, the V gene TRBV27; D unresolved. Germline lookup yields CDR1 MNHEY and CDR2 SMNVEV (reference sequence). V was pared by 0 bases and J by 9 bases, with 12 bases between. The CDR3 has 14 amino acids. As DNA, the CDR3 is TGTGCCAGCAGTTTATCATCCCCTGGTCTGCCCCAGCATTTT. Protein: CASSLSSPGLPQHF.

This clonotype was detected only a few times. The chain recombines TRBV7-8 with TRBJ1-2; 9 nucleotides agree with TRBD1. The CDR3 loop spans 16 amino acids. Germline V lookup: CDR1 SGHVS, CDR2 FQNEAQ. V gave up 1 base and J gave up 2 bases; unmatched junction bases: 5. The CDR3 is CASSLGGTGHNYGYTF. CDR3 nucleotide sequence: TGTGCCAGCAGCTTAGGGGGGACAGGGCACAACTATGGCTACACCTTC. The full variable domain, completed using reference TRBV7-8 and TRBJ1-2, is GAGVSQSPRYKVAKRGQDVALRCDPISGHVSLFWYQQALGQGPEFLTYFQNEAQLDKSGLPSDRFFAERPEGSVSTLKIQRTQQEDSAVYLCASSLGGTGHNYGYTFGSGTRLTVV.

V and J are TRBV6-1 and TRBJ1-5; D unclear. Germline V gives CDR1 MNHNS, CDR2 SASEGT. The germline V and J ends were trimmed by 6 bases and 3 bases, with 12 bases remaining between them. The CDR3 consists of 14 residues. DNA of the CDR3: TGTGCCAGCAGACTCCAGGTTTACAATCAGCCCCAGCATTTT. Translating it yields CASRLQVYNQPQHF.

The chain couples TRBV11-2 to TRBJ1-2; D is perhaps TRBD1 (5 bases). The CDR3 length is 17 residues. V was trimmed by 1 base and J by 5 bases, leaving 20 bases between them. Germline V gene sequence: CDR1 SGHAT, CDR2 FQNNGV. Here the CDR3 reads CASSLGGAQRRFYGYTF. The CDR3 DNA reads TGTGCCAGCAGCTTAGGTGGGGCGCAAAGAAGGTTTTATGGCTACACCTTC.

This clonotype was observed at least ten times. The chain links TRBV7-9 to TRBJ2-5; D gene unclear. V was shortened by 5 bases and J by 4 bases, with 17 bases between the two germline ends. The germline V gene encodes CDR1 SEHNR and CDR2 FQNEAQ (reference sequence). This CDR3 contains 15 residues. The CDR3 sequence: CASSAGWTALETQYF. The CDR3 DNA is TGTGCCAGCAGCGCCGGCTGGACGGCTCTAGAGACCCAGTACTTC.

This clonotype has only one observation. This chain connects TRBV28 to TRBJ2-7; 8 positions agree with TRBD1. CDR3 size: 17 residues. Germline V gene sequence: CDR1 MDHEN, CDR2 SYDVKM. V was pared by 5 bases and J by 3 bases, with 15 bases of the junction left unmatched. The CDR3 loop reads CASSTVDRDPEDYEQYF. Here the CDR3 DNA reads TGTGCCAGCAGTACGGTGGACAGGGACCCTGAGGACTACGAGCAGTACTTC. Full variable domain (missing parts from reference TRBV28 and TRBJ2-7): DVKVTQSSRYLVKRTGEKVFLECVQDMDHENMFWYRQDPGLGLRLIYFSYDVKMKEKGDIPEGYSVSREKKERFSLILESASTNQTSMYLCASSTVDRDPEDYEQYFGPGTRLTVT.

This chain uses TRBV11-1 with TRBJ2-7; no clear D. The CDR3 has 14 residues. With 1 base removed from V and 5 bases from J, the gap between germline ends came to 12 bases. CDR1 SGHAT and CDR2 FQDESV come from the germline V gene (reference sequence). The CDR3: CASSLVGSTNEQYF. As DNA, the CDR3 is TGTGCCAGCAGCTTAGTAGGCAGCACCAACGAGCAGTACTTC.

This chain joins TRBV28 and TRBJ2-7, with TRBD2 as a possible D gene (6 bases). CDR1 is MDHEN and CDR2 is SYDVKM in the germline V gene. V was cut by 6 bases and J by 2 bases, with 14 bases left in between. This CDR3 has 14 residues. The CDR3 loop reads CASSPGLATYEQYF. The CDR3 DNA sequence: TGTGCCAGCAGCCCGGGACTGGCAACCTACGAGCAGTACTTC.

This clonotype was counted many times. V is TRBV7-2 and J is TRBJ1-1; D uncertain. Germline assignment: CDR1 SGHTA and CDR2 FQGNSA. Trimming shortened V by 1 base and J by 1 base, and 7 bases separated the two germline ends. This CDR3 is 14 amino acids long. CDR3 DNA: TGTGCCAGCAGCTTAGTAACCCGGAACACTGAAGCTTTCTTT. It yields the protein CASSLVTRNTEAFF.

The chain recombines TRBV6-2 or TRBV6-3 with TRBJ2-5, with D perhaps given as TRBD1 or TRBD2 (5 bases each). Deletions cut 4 bases from V and 1 base from J, with 10 bases between. CDR1 is MNHEY, CDR2 SVGEGT, per germline. The CDR3 totals 14 residues. The CDR3 nucleotides read TGTGCCAGCAGTTCCTCGGGGCCCCAAGAGACCCAGTACTTC. It is translated as CASSSSGPQETQYF.

This clonotype was counted ten times or more. The rearrangement joins TRBV6-2 or TRBV6-3 to TRBJ2-6; 11 bases match TRBD2. Germline trimming cut 3 bases from V and 0 bases from J; bases unmatched to any gene: 4. Germline CDR1 is MNHEY and CDR2 is SVGEGT. The CDR3 is 18 amino acids. In nucleotides, the CDR3 is TGTGCCAGCAGTTATAGGACTAGCGGGTTCTCTGGGGCCAACGTCCTGACTTTC. Protein sequence: CASSYRTSGFSGANVLTF.

This chain links TRBV6-5 with TRBJ2-2; the match to TRBD1 covers 8 bases. CDR3 length: 17 residues. The junction had 6 bases not matched to a gene; V was cut back by 2 bases and J by 1 base. The germline CDR1 and CDR2 sequences are MNHEY and SVGAGI. The DNA for the CDR3 is TGTGCCAGCAGTTACGACGGAGGACAGGGGAACACCGGGGAGCTGTTTTTT. It yields the protein CASSYDGGQGNTGELFF.

This clonotype was recorded a few times. CDR3 protein: CASGLSGFDGEQYF. DNA of the CDR3: TGTGCTAGTGGTTTGTCGGGCTTCGACGGCGAGCAGTACTTC. This sequence joins TRBV12-5 and TRBJ2-7; D is uncertain. The germline V and J ends were trimmed by 2 bases and 6 bases, with 14 bases remaining between them. Germline-derived CDR1 and CDR2 are LGHNT and FRNRAP. This CDR3 has 14 amino acids.

This chain links TRBV6-1 with TRBJ1-5, with D possibly matching TRBD1 (6 bases). From germline, CDR1 is MNHNS and CDR2 SASEGT. Trimming removed 5 bases at V and 4 bases at J, with 12 bases between. The CDR3 covers 14 residues. CDR3 residues: CASSQDSSNQPQHF. The CDR3 DNA sequence: TGTGCCAGCAGTCAGGACAGCTCAAATCAGCCCCAGCATTTT.

This clonotype has at least ten counts. This chain uses TRBV29-1 with TRBJ2-7; 12 bases are shared with TRBD1. The trim removed 2 bases at V and 6 bases at J, leaving 5 bases unmatched. The CDR3 length is 14 residues. Germline CDR1 reads SQVTM; CDR2 reads ANQGSEA. CDR3 protein: CSVEYRDRGREQYF. In nucleotides, the CDR3 is TGCAGCGTTGAATACCGGGACAGGGGGCGCGAGCAGTACTTC.

The chain combines TRBV19 with TRBJ2-7, with TRBD2 as a possible D gene (5 bases). V gave up 5 bases and J gave up 0 bases, with 11 bases separating them. Germline V CDR1 and CDR2: LNHDA, SQIVND (reference sequence). This CDR3 is 14 amino acids long. DNA of the CDR3: TGTGCCAGTAGTTTGCGACGGGACTCCTACGAGCAGTACTTC. Its protein product is CASSLRRDSYEQYF.

This clonotype showed up many times. A read error may account for a junction end that differs from germline. Here the CDR3 reads CTSSYGGSSYEQYF. The CDR3 DNA is TGTACCAGCAGTTACGGCGGGAGTTCCTACGAGCAGTACTTC. V usage is TRBV6-5 and J usage is TRBJ2-7, with 7 bases aligning to TRBD2. The germline gives CDR1 MNHEY, CDR2 SVGAGI. This CDR3 spans 14 amino acids.